This section outlines one T cell receptor beta chain sequence together with its context. What it binds is unknown. The sample comes from a study of siplizumab effects on memory and regulatory T cells. Per individual sample, approximately 100,000 TCR templates were assayed. Clones were read by immunoSEQ multiplex PCR, and TCRdb kept only the in-frame ones, dropping some. The sample shows more than 85,000 clones, 80% to 95% of them seen only once. The CDR3 runs to 16 residues. The germline V gene has CDR1 MNHEY and CDR2 SMNVEV (reference sequence). Trimming removed 8 bases from V and 7 bases from J; junction bases left unmatched: 15. Whole-study results and caveats: An assignable phenotype, naive or memory, was missing from roughly 78-96% of proliferating CD4+ or CD8+ clones. Assignment to unstimulated subsets succeeded for only a minor fraction of the alloreactive clones. Suppressive activity of Tregs proliferating in siplizumab cultures remained unconfirmed.

This chain connects TRBV27 to TRBJ2-1; 9 nucleotides match TRBD1. This TCR was recovered from a human donor in good health. The sample was CD4+ T cells sorted from blood. The CDR3 nucleotides read TGTGCCAGCGGCCACAGGGGGCGCGGTGCCGCGAATGAGCAGTTCTTC. Its translation: CASGHRGRGAANEQFF.